These 31 T cell receptor beta chains originate from one sample sequenced in a study of T cells expressing NK-cell markers. TCRdb re-called the 5' RACE reads and catalogs CDR3 proteins one per entry, DNA excluded. The sample features around 260,000 distinct CDR3 sequences, with roughly 4.2% in its top ten. The specimen was blood T cells: a sorted CD56 or NKG2C T cell subset, CD4+ or CD8+ T cells, or bulk PBMC T cells (not recorded which). These receptors were taken from a woman aged 18 to 69 in good health.

The chain employs TRBV9 and TRBJ2-3; the TCRdb call, TRBD2, lacks DNA for checking. The V gene's germline CDR1 is SGDLS and CDR2 YYNGEE. This CDR3 comprises 17 residues. The CDR3 sequence: CASSPGLAGGRTDTQYF.

The rearrangement uses TRBV6-4 and TRBJ2-5; TCRdb gives TRBD1 as the D gene, but with no DNA this cannot be confirmed. From germline, CDR1 is MRHNA and CDR2 SNTAGT. The CDR3 has 15 residues. This chain's CDR3 is CASSPGTGKAETQYF.

V usage is TRBV19 and J usage is TRBJ2-7; TCRdb's D call, TRBD1, is unchecked because there is no DNA. Looked up from germline, CDR1 is LNHDA and CDR2 is SQIVND (reference sequence). There are 16 residues in the CDR3. CDR3 in amino acids: CASSTYRDRGRSEQYF.

The chain recombines TRBV12-3 or TRBV12-4 with TRBJ2-1; TCRdb gives TRBD2 as the D gene, but with no DNA this cannot be confirmed. The CDR3 contains 15 residues. The CDR3 loop reads CASSSRSGVAGEQFF.

J is TRBJ2-6 and V is TRBV6-5; no DNA is available, so the TRBD2 call from TCRdb remains unchecked. The CDR3 loop spans 18 amino acids. Germline lookup yields CDR1 MNHEY and CDR2 SVGAGI. The CDR3 here is CASSYKEGSHSGANVLTF.

The chain recombines TRBV20-1 with TRBJ2-3. CDR3 size: 12 residues. Looked up from germline, CDR1 is DFQATT and CDR2 is SNEGSKA (reference sequence). The CDR3 loop is CSAIWSTDTQYF.

The chain employs TRBV10-3 and TRBJ2-5; TCRdb's D gene call, TRBD1, goes unchecked for lack of DNA. Germline V lookup: CDR1 ENHRY, CDR2 SYGVKD. The CDR3 sequence is 13 residues long. The chain's CDR3 is CAIRPGNGETQYF.

The chain is built from TRBV20-1 and TRBJ2-1. Germline CDR1 is DFQATT and CDR2 is SNEGSKA (reference sequence). CDR3 length: 16 residues. CDR3 loop: CSAFSQTGSSYNEQFF.

The J gene is TRBJ2-2, the V gene TRBV20-1; no DNA is available, so the TRBD2 call from TCRdb remains unchecked. Per germline, CDR1 DFQATT and CDR2 SNEGSKA (reference sequence). This CDR3 region has 14 residues. This CDR3 reads CTSPRTAGGGELFF.

The chain uses TRBV19 and TRBJ2-4; TCRdb designates TRBD1, a call that cannot be tested without DNA. In germline, CDR1 is LNHDA, CDR2 SQIVND (reference sequence). The CDR3 sequence is 16 residues long. The CDR3 is CASSERKDSTKNIQYF.

The chain combines TRBV5-1 with TRBJ2-3; there is no DNA to check the TCRdb D call of TRBD2. Germline V gene data show CDR1 as SGHRS and CDR2 as YFSETQ. The CDR3 sequence is 19 residues long. The CDR3 spells CASSPRLAGVRGDTDTQYF.

V is TRBV18 and J is TRBJ1-1. Germline V gene data show CDR1 as KGHSH and CDR2 as LQKENI. This CDR3 region has 15 residues. CDR3: CASSRTGRVNTEAFF. The full variable domain, its missing parts supplied by reference TRBV18 and TRBJ1-1, is NAGVMQNPRHLVRRRGQEARLRCSPMKGHSHVYWYRQLPEEGLKFMVYLQKENIIDESGMPKERFSAEFPKEGPSILRIQQVVRGDSAAYFCASSRTGRVNTEAFFGQGTRLTVV.

The V and J genes are TRBV20-1 and TRBJ2-5; the TCRdb call, TRBD1, lacks DNA for checking. The CDR3 is 14 amino acids. Per the germline V gene, CDR1 is DFQATT and CDR2 is SNEGSKA (reference sequence). CDR3 region: CSARSGTGAATQYF.

The rearrangement links TRBV7-3 to TRBJ2-3; with no DNA, the TCRdb D assignment of TRBD2 cannot be verified. CDR3 size: 14 residues. CDR1 is SGHTA and CDR2 is FQGTGA in the germline V gene. CDR3 sequence reads: CASSLNPGGDTQYF.

V gene TRBV9 combines with J gene TRBJ2-3; the D call of TRBD1 rests on TCRdb alone, since no DNA is present to check it. CDR1 is SGDLS, CDR2 YYNGEE, per germline. The CDR3 totals 16 residues. CDR3 amino acids: CASSPFSGTTTDTQYF.

V and J are TRBV6-4 and TRBJ1-1; TCRdb's D call of TRBD1 is untestable without DNA. CDR3 length: 16 amino acids. Per the germline V gene, CDR1 is MRHNA and CDR2 is SNTAGT. The CDR3 sequence: CASSAPEDRGYTEAFF.

This chain uses TRBV7-8 with TRBJ2-5; TCRdb designates TRBD1, a call that cannot be tested without DNA. The CDR3 is 18 residues long. Germline V gives CDR1 SGHVS, CDR2 FQNEAQ. The chain's CDR3 is CASSYRGGGRPTEETQYF.

V gene TRBV19 combines with J gene TRBJ1-1; without DNA, the TCRdb call of TRBD1 cannot be checked. The CDR3 is made up of 15 amino acids. Germline values: CDR1 LNHDA, CDR2 SQIVND (reference sequence). The CDR3 reads CATWTPGQIPLQAFF. Full variable domain (rest looked up from reference TRBV19 and TRBJ1-1): DGGITQSPKYLFRKEGQNVTLSCEQNLNHDAMYWYRQDPGQGLRLIYYSQIVNDFQKGDIAEGYSVSREKKESFPLTVTSAQKNPTAFYLCATWTPGQIPLQAFFGQGTRLTVV.

The rearrangement links TRBV5-6 to TRBJ2-2; TCRdb calls TRBD1, which cannot be checked without DNA. The CDR3 covers 15 residues. Germline CDR1 is SGHDT and CDR2 is YYEEEE. CDR3 amino acids: CASSPPKTGPGELFF.

This chain joins TRBV14 and TRBJ2-1; TCRdb's D call of TRBD1 is untestable without DNA. The CDR3 is 17 amino acids. Germline CDR1 is SGHDN and CDR2 is FVKESK. This CDR3 reads CASSLPRLRGMDNEQFF.

This rearrangement joins TRBV7-2 to TRBJ2-2; TCRdb reports TRBD1, a call that lacks DNA to check it against. The CDR3 runs to 15 residues. Per the germline V gene, CDR1 is SGHTA and CDR2 is FQGNSA. The CDR3 protein is CASSLGSGGPGELFF.

The chain couples TRBV7-9 to TRBJ1-1; with no DNA, the TCRdb D assignment of TRBD1 cannot be verified. This CDR3 is 12 amino acids long. Germline V gives CDR1 SEHNR, CDR2 FQNEAQ (reference sequence). The chain's CDR3 is CASSLARGEAFF. Complete variable domain (other parts from reference TRBV7-9 and TRBJ1-1): DTGVSQNPRHKITKRGQNVTFRCDPISEHNRLYWYRQTLGQGPEFLTYFQNEAQLEKSRLLSDRFSAERPKGSFSTLEIQRTEQGDSAMYLCASSLARGEAFFGQGTRLTVV.

The CDR3 reads CASSLLGSGEKLFF. The J gene is TRBJ1-4, the V gene TRBV27. In germline, CDR1 is MNHEY, CDR2 SMNVEV (reference sequence). This CDR3 comprises 14 residues. The complete variable domain, with remaining parts taken from reference TRBV27 and TRBJ1-4, reads EAQVTQNPRYLITVTGKKLTVTCSQNMNHEYMSWYRQDPGLGLRQIYYSMNVEVTDKGDVPEGYKVSRKEKRNFPLILESPSPNQTSLYFCASSLLGSGEKLFFGSGTQLSVL.

The V gene is TRBV7-8, the J gene TRBJ1-5. The CDR3 is made up of 17 amino acids. The germline CDR1 and CDR2 sequences are SGHVS and FQNEAQ. The CDR3: CASSLGSALLSNQPQHF.

The chain has TRBV7-2 and TRBJ2-1; as DNA is missing, the TRBD1 call by TCRdb cannot be tested. The CDR3 has 15 residues. Per germline, CDR1 SGHTA and CDR2 FQGNSA. The chain's CDR3 is CASSLTGQYYNEQFF.

The chain's CDR3 is CSADGTTREKLFF. This chain uses TRBV20-1 with TRBJ1-4; the D call of TRBD1 rests on TCRdb alone, since no DNA is present to check it. The CDR3 runs to 13 residues. The germline CDR1 and CDR2 sequences are DFQATT and SNEGSKA (reference sequence).

V usage is TRBV12-3 or TRBV12-4 and J usage is TRBJ1-1; with no DNA, the TCRdb D assignment of TRBD1 cannot be verified. The CDR3 runs 11 residues. The CDR3: CASEGRGGAFF.

This sequence joins TRBV5-1 and TRBJ2-3. This CDR3 has 14 amino acids. Germline CDR1 is SGHRS and CDR2 is YFSETQ. CDR3 loop: CASSATVFSDTQYF.

This chain links TRBV20-1 with TRBJ2-7; TCRdb names TRBD2, which stays unverified in the absence of DNA. This CDR3 comprises 14 residues. The germline gives CDR1 DFQATT, CDR2 SNEGSKA (reference sequence). CDR3 protein: CSARLAGGTYEQYF.

The rearrangement uses TRBV14 and TRBJ1-1; the TRBD1 assignment by TCRdb is unverifiable without DNA. The CDR3 contains 16 residues. The germline CDR1 and CDR2 sequences are SGHDN and FVKESK. CDR3 in amino acids: CASRPDRGHFNTEAFF.

The chain employs TRBV27 and TRBJ2-7; TCRdb outputs TRBD1, but without DNA this stays unchecked. In germline, CDR1 is MNHEY, CDR2 SMNVEV (reference sequence). The CDR3 totals 15 residues. CDR3 protein: CASSFDPQGIYEQYF.